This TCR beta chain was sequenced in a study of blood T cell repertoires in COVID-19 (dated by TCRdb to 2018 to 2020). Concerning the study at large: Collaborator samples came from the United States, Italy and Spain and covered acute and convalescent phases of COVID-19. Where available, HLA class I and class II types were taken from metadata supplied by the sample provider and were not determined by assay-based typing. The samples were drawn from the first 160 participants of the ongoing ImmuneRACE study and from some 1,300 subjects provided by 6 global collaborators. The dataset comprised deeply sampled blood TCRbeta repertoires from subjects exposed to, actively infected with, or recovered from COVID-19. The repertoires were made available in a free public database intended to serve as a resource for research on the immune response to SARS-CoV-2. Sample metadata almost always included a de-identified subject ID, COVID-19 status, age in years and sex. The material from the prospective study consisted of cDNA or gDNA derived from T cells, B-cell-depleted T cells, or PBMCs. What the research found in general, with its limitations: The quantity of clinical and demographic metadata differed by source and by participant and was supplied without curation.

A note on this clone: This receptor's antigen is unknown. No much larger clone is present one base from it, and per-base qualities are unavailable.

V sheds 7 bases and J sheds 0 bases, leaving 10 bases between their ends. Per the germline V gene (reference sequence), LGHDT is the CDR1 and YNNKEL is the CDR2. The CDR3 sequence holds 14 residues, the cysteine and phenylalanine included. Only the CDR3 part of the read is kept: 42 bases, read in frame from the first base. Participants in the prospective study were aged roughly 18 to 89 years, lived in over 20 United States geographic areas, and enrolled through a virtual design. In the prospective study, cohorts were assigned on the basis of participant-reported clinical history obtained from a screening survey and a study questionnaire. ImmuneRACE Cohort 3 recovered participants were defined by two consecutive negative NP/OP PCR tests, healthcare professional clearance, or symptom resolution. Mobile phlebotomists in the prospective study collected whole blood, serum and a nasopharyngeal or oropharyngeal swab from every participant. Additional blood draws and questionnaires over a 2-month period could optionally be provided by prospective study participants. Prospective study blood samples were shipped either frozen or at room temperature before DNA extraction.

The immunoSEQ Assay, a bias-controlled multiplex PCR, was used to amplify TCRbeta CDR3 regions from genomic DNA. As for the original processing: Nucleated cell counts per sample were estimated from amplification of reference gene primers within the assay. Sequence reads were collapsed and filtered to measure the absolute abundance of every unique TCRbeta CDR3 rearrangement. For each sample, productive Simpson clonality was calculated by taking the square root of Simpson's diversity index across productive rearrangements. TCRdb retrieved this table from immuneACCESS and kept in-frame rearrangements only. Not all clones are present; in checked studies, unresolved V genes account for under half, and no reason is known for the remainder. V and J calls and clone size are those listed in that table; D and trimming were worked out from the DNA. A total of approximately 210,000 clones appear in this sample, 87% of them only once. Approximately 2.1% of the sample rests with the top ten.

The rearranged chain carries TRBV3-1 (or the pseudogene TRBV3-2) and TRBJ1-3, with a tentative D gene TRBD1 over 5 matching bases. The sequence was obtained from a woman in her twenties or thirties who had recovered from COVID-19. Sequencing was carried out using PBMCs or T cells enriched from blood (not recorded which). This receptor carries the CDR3 CASTADSSGNTIYF. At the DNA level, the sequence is TGTGCCAGCACCGCCGACAGCTCTGGAAACACCATATATTTT.